This T cell receptor beta chain comes out of a study of blood T cell repertoires in COVID-19. Study information: The analysed material was cDNA or gDNA that came from T cells, B-cell-depleted T cells, or PBMCs.

Sequencing was performed with immunoSEQ multiplex PCR; in TCRdb, only in-frame clones are kept and a portion is missing. The table lists roughly 160,000 clones, approximately 85% of them singletons. Trimming shortened V by 4 bases and J by 3 bases, and 13 bases separated the two germline ends. The CDR3 has 15 amino acids. Germline values: CDR1 SGHRS, CDR2 YFSETQ. The sequence derives from a woman at least 80 years old with COVID-19, enrolled during active disease. Sequencing used peripheral blood. The chain carries TRBV5-1 and TRBJ2-2; the D gene is possibly TRBD1 (6 bases). The CDR3 spells CASSPGQLDTGELFF. The DNA of the CDR3 is TGCGCCAGCAGCCCCGGACAGTTAGACACCGGGGAGCTGTTTTTT.